The source of this TCR beta chain is a study of regulatory T cells in long-lasting Graves disease (dated by TCRdb to the early 2020s). Regarding the study in general: Persistent Graves' disease was defined as antithyroid drug treatment for over 5 years with persistently positive TSH receptor autoantibodies. Patients with persistent Graves' disease were compared with patients with newly diagnosed Graves' disease using TCR sequencing and RNA sequencing of peripheral blood. The study was conducted in China and was registered as a clinical trial. TCR sequencing covered some 13 persistent and roughly 20 newly diagnosed Graves' disease patients, some 33 samples in total. Antithyroid drugs had been taken for about 9.7 years on average by persistent Graves' disease patients in the clinical cohort.

Regarding this clonotype: There is no known antigen for this receptor. No clone much larger than this one lies a single base away; base qualities are absent.

Study-level results and caveats: Because the primary lesion, thyroid tissue, could not be accessed, the study looked at peripheral blood alone. Persistent Graves' disease patients showed lower TCR Shannon entropy and fewer highly expanded clones than newly diagnosed patients, suggesting clonal expansion. Sequencing and analysis were restricted to the TCR beta chain. The authors acknowledged the small sample size as a limitation that may reduce accuracy. Preferential use of TRBV28, TRBJ1-2 and TRBJ2-5 was observed in persistent disease, whereas TRBV20-1 and TRBJ2-1 were favored in newly diagnosed disease. Patients with persistent disease shared more public clonotypes (about 3,000) than newly diagnosed patients did (roughly 970).

Trimming removed 7 bases from V and 6 bases from J; the gene matches leave 6 bases unexplained. According to the germline V gene, CDR1 reads ENHRY and CDR2 reads SYGVKD. The CDR3 holds 13 amino acids from the cysteine to the phenylalanine. The sequence is cut down to CDR3 DNA, 39 bases in frame from base 1. Libraries were prepared through multiplex PCR. The sample was run on an Illumina HiSeq 4000. TCR beta libraries were built with iRepertoire HTBI primers and Arm-PCR amplification of CDR3 regions. Before sequencing, the PCR products went through gel purification. The paper's data handling went like this. A total of roughly 58 TRBV and 14 TRBJ segments were identified across samples and were used for gene usage analysis of CDR3 amino acid clonotypes. COPE and FqMerger were used to merge filtered high-quality paired reads into contigs. BLAST was used to align contigs to the IMGT TRBV, TRBD and TRBJ reference genes, and CDR3 was defined following IMGT. Highly expanded clones were defined as clonotypes with a frequency above 0.1%. Shannon entropy served as the measure of repertoire diversity, while the Gini coefficient captured V-J evenness. Public clonotypes were defined as clonotypes shared by more than one individual. TCRdb redid the processing of the public reads, applying fastp at Q25 and MiXCR, and retained in-frame beta chains. One record per CDR3 amino acid sequence lists the most common genes and DNA. The V and J calls reflect TCRdb's pipeline rather than the authors' work. This sample has roughly 400,000 distinct CDR3 sequences in its table, and around 20% of those were observed once. Roughly an eighth of the sample goes to the ten largest clones.

The sample's time point, from its label and the paper: persistent/refractory GD, antithyroid drugs over 5 years with positive TRAb. For both TCR sequencing and RNA sequencing, RNA was extracted from PBMCs in TRIzol. The diagnosis of Graves' disease followed American Thyroid Association guidelines. Patients for the study were recruited at an endocrinology department in Xi'an, China. Each patient gave around 9.2 milliliters of peripheral blood, collected in an EDTA anticoagulant tube. Ficoll Paque Plus density gradient separation was used to isolate PBMCs, and no further T cell sorting was done. An Agilent 2100 Bioanalyzer and agarose gel were used to check RNA quality, and a NanoDrop 2000 was used to measure RNA concentration.

The chain is assembled from TRBV10-3 and TRBJ1-5, and 7 bases in between align with TRBD1. The TCR sequence derives from a female donor with Graves disease. Source: peripheral blood mononuclear cells (PBMCs), taken when the disease was refractory, from a patient treated with antithyroid drugs. The CDR3 region reads CAIKGAGSQPQHF. The sequenced DNA is TGTGCCATCAAGGGGGCGGGTAGTCAGCCCCAGCATTTT.